In this sample, the clone carrying this T cell receptor beta chain turned up a few times. The antigen is unknown. TCRdb's copy holds only in-frame clones and misses some; the assay was immunoSEQ multiplex PCR. The sample contains about 180,000 clones, around nine tenths of which appear only once. J gave up 3 bases and V 4 bases, and 5 bases lay outside the gene matches. CDR3 size: 14 residues. CDR1 and CDR2 (germline): SNHLY, FYNNEI. The data were taken from a study of cytomegalovirus exposure and HLA in healthy donors. General study results and limits: Fewer than 200 TCR beta chains were listed as cytomegalovirus-associated.

The sequence came from a woman aged 25 to 45 in good health and CMV-seronegative. Sequencing was done on a sample of PBMCs. The chain uses TRBV2 and TRBJ1-1, with 7 bases aligning to TRBD1. CDR3 region: CASSVPGQHTEAFF. The CDR3 DNA reads as TGTGCCAGCAGTGTCCCGGGACAGCACACTGAAGCTTTCTTT.